Listed here are 28 T cell receptor beta chains from one sample, sequenced in a study of beta chain features in type 1 diabetes. Isolated RNA was reverse transcribed in full, so expressed TCRB transcripts were sequenced. Measured with immunoSEQ multiplex PCR; TCRdb has only the in-frame clones, and not every one. Of approximately 260,000 clones listed, 20% were seen once; the top ten hold less than 0.03%. Antigens of these TCRs are unknown. The study's findings and limits: When Type 1 diabetes patients were examined, their TCRB CDR3s proved moderately but significantly shorter in all four CD4+ subsets.

Specimen: naive CD4+ T cells from blood. Source of these receptors: a woman aged 40 to 55 with type 1 diabetes.

This clone showed up just a few times. The chain uses TRBV30 and TRBJ1-2; maybe TRBD1 (5 bases). CDR1 is GTSNPN and CDR2 is SVGIG in the germline V gene (reference sequence). V gave up 0 bases and J gave up 2 bases, with 7 bases separating them. This CDR3 is 13 amino acids long. The CDR3 DNA sequence: TGTGCCTGGAGTGTACCAGGGAACTATGGCTACACCTTC. It translates to CAWSVPGNYGYTF.

This clone was counted between two and nine times. The J gene is TRBJ2-6, the V gene TRBV7-9; 10 nucleotides agree with TRBD1. Germline V gives CDR1 SEHNR, CDR2 FQNEAQ (reference sequence). J gave up 2 bases and V 3 bases, and 7 bases lay outside the gene matches. This CDR3 has 18 residues. The CDR3 loop reads CASSFTGTGAAGANVLTF. The CDR3 DNA follows: TGTGCCAGCAGCTTCACCGGGACAGGGGCGGCTGGGGCCAACGTCCTGACTTTC.

The chain employs TRBV25-1 and TRBJ2-1; 9 bases line up with TRBD1. The CDR3 runs to 17 residues. Germline V gives CDR1 MGHDK, CDR2 SYGVNS. V shed 4 bases and J 4 bases; nucleotides not matched to a gene: 11. The CDR3 DNA follows: TGTGCCAGCAGTGGCTCCCAGGGAGGGACAGGGTACAATGAGCAGTTCTTC. Its protein product is CASSGSQGGTGYNEQFF.

The chain links TRBV5-1 to TRBJ1-4; TRBD1 matches at 8 bases. V was clipped by 2 bases and J by 14 bases; unmatched bases: 5. CDR1 is SGHRS and CDR2 is YFSETQ in the germline V gene. The CDR3 sequence is 12 residues long. The CDR3 reads CASSFGQGELFF. The CDR3 DNA reads TGCGCCAGCAGCTTTGGACAGGGAGAGCTGTTTTTT.

This chain connects TRBV25-1 to TRBJ2-5; TRBD2 might be the D (6 bases). CDR3 length equals 15 residues. The V and J ends lost 1 base and 2 bases respectively, with 11 bases between them. Per the germline V gene, CDR1 is MGHDK and CDR2 is SYGVNS. The CDR3 here is CASSEFGGTQETQYF. In DNA form, the CDR3 reads TGTGCCAGCAGTGAATTCGGGGGTACGCAAGAGACCCAGTACTTC.

This clone was seen a handful of times. V gene TRBV4-2 combines with J gene TRBJ1-1, with D perhaps TRBD1 (5 bases). The CDR3 has 15 amino acids. V was shortened by 2 bases and J by 0 bases, with 10 bases between the two germline ends. Germline loops: CDR1 LGHNA, CDR2 YNFKEQ. The CDR3 loop is CASSQSHRLNTEAFF. DNA of the CDR3: TGTGCCAGCAGCCAATCCCACAGGTTGAACACTGAAGCTTTCTTT.

The chain couples TRBV29-1 to TRBJ1-3, with TRBD1 identical over 8 bases. This CDR3 contains 16 residues. Germline V gene sequence: CDR1 SQVTM, CDR2 ANQGSEA. J lost 0 bases, V lost 6 bases, and 10 bases had no gene match. CDR3 DNA sequence: TGCAGCGTGCAAGGGACCGGGACAGGCTCTGGAAACACCATATATTTT. It yields the protein CSVQGTGTGSGNTIYF.

The chain employs TRBV6-5 and TRBJ2-7; 7 nucleotides match TRBD1. From germline, CDR1 is MNHEY and CDR2 SVGAGI. V lost 5 bases and J lost 3; bases outside the gene matches: 7. The CDR3 covers 14 residues. CDR3 region: CASSPGTANYEQYF. The CDR3 DNA follows: TGTGCCAGCAGTCCCGGGACAGCGAACTACGAGCAGTACTTC.

The chain combines TRBV7-9 with TRBJ2-5, with TRBD2 identical over 8 bases. Germline CDR1 SEHNR, CDR2 FQNEAQ (reference sequence). V gave up 6 bases and J gave up 5 bases; unmatched junction bases: 5. CDR3 size: 13 residues. The CDR3 here is CASRAGVSETQYF. The CDR3 coding sequence is TGTGCCAGCAGAGCGGGGGTTAGTGAGACCCAGTACTTC.

The rearrangement uses TRBV5-1 and TRBJ2-5, with TRBD2 matching over 7 bases. This CDR3 has 13 amino acids. Germline-derived CDR1 and CDR2 are SGHRS and YFSETQ. The V gene end was trimmed by 4 bases and the J gene end by 5 bases; junction bases not matched to a gene: 5. The chain's CDR3 is CASSPGTKETQYF. CDR3 DNA sequence: TGCGCCAGCAGCCCCGGGACTAAGGAGACCCAGTACTTC.

The gene calls are TRBV6-5 and TRBJ1-1, with TRBD1 matching 8 bases. V was pared by 0 bases and J by 12 bases, with 6 bases of the junction left unmatched. Per germline, CDR1 MNHEY and CDR2 SVGAGI. The CDR3 is 13 residues long. CDR3 region: CASSYSRQGRTFF. In nucleotides, the CDR3 is TGTGCCAGCAGTTACTCCCGACAGGGGCGGACTTTCTTT.

The chain is built from TRBV10-3 and TRBJ2-3, with 7 bases identical to TRBD1. There are 13 residues in the CDR3. Germline loops: CDR1 ENHRY, CDR2 SYGVKD. J lost 9 bases, V lost 8 bases, and 11 bases had no gene match. CDR3 region: CAISRQGGDTQYF. The DNA of the CDR3 is TGTGCCATCTCCCGACAGGGCGGAGACACGCAGTATTTT.

The J gene is TRBJ2-7, the V gene TRBV7-3, with D possibly TRBD2 on 5 matching bases. Trimming removed 5 bases at V and 2 bases at J, with 13 bases between. Per germline, CDR1 SGHTA and CDR2 FQGTGA. CDR3 length equals 14 residues. The CDR3 DNA reads as TGTGCCAGCAGCCCGGAGGACGGGACCTACGAGCAGTACTTC. Its translation is CASSPEDGTYEQYF.

The rearrangement joins TRBV7-9 to TRBJ2-3; tentative D call: TRBD2 (6 bases). The germline V gene has CDR1 SEHNR and CDR2 FQNEAQ (reference sequence). V lost 3 bases, J lost 3 bases, and 16 bases lay in between. The CDR3 covers 16 residues. The CDR3 spells CASSLMEGKATDTQYF. The CDR3 DNA reads TGTGCCAGCAGCTTGATGGAGGGAAAGGCTACAGATACGCAGTATTTT. Looking up the rest from reference TRBV7-9 and TRBJ2-3 gives the full variable domain: DTGVSQNPRHKITKRGQNVTFRCDPISEHNRLYWYRQTLGQGPEFLTYFQNEAQLEKSRLLSDRFSAERPKGSFSTLEIQRTEQGDSAMYLCASSLMEGKATDTQYFGPGTRLTVL.

The chain uses TRBV6-4 and TRBJ2-3, with 7 bases fitting TRBD1. The length of the CDR3 is 13 residues. Germline V gene lookup returns CDR1 MRHNA and CDR2 SNTAGT. V was clipped by 6 bases and J by 2 bases; unmatched bases: 2. CDR3 amino acids: CASSGQATDTQYF. The CDR3 DNA follows: TGTGCCAGCAGCGGACAGGCCACAGATACGCAGTATTTT.

V and J are TRBV29-1 and TRBJ2-5, with D possibly being TRBD1 (5 bases). V lost 3 bases, J lost 3 bases, and 8 bases lay in between. The CDR3 is made up of 12 amino acids. CDR1 is SQVTM and CDR2 is ANQGSEA in the germline V gene. The chain's CDR3 is CSVDRGKETQYF. As DNA, the CDR3 is TGCAGCGTTGATAGGGGCAAAGAGACCCAGTACTTC.

A remark on this clone: The germline gene is not matched at one end of the junction; a read error may be the cause. The V call is TRBV28, the J call TRBJ2-1, with 11 positions matching TRBD2. Per the germline V gene, CDR1 is MDHEN and CDR2 is SYDVKM. CDR3 size: 12 residues. This CDR3 reads CASSSTSGGSLF. The CDR3 DNA reads as TGTGCCAGCAGTTCCACTAGCGGGGGCTCGCTCTTC.

This clone has a handful of counts. The chain recombines TRBV11-1 with TRBJ1-1; no definite D call. Trimming took 5 bases from V and 2 from J, leaving 6 bases between them. Germline CDR1 reads SGHAT; CDR2 reads FQDESV (reference sequence). This CDR3 contains 12 residues. This CDR3 is CASSHTNTEAFF. DNA of the CDR3: TGTGCCAGCAGCCACACCAACACTGAAGCTTTCTTT. Full variable domain (rest looked up from reference TRBV11-1 and TRBJ1-1): EAEVAQSPRYKITEKSQAVAFWCDPISGHATLYWYRQILGQGPELLVQFQDESVVDDSQLPKDRFSAERLKGVDSTLKIQPAELGDSAMYLCASSHTNTEAFFGQGTRLTVV.

This clone was recorded a few times. V and J are TRBV6-5 and TRBJ2-1; 8 positions agree with TRBD1. CDR1 and CDR2 (germline): MNHEY, SVGAGI. V was pared by 3 bases and J by 1 base, with 5 bases of the junction left unmatched. The CDR3 is made up of 16 amino acids. For the CDR3, the DNA is TGTGCCAGCAGTTATTCTAGGGACAGGTCCTACAATGAGCAGTTCTTC. Residues: CASSYSRDRSYNEQFF.

The rearrangement uses TRBV7-3 and TRBJ2-2; unclear D gene. Trimming pared 0 bases from V and 4 bases from J, leaving 9 bases between. The CDR3 loop spans 15 amino acids. Germline V gene data show CDR1 as SGHTA and CDR2 as FQGTGA. CDR3 coding DNA: TGTGCCAGCAGCTTAACCCCACAAGTCACCGGGGAGCTGTTTTTT. This sequence encodes CASSLTPQVTGELFF.

The chain is built from TRBV28 and TRBJ2-5; 9 bases align to TRBD1. The CDR3 extends over 15 amino acids. The germline CDR1 and CDR2 sequences are MDHEN and SYDVKM. V shed 3 bases, J shed 5 bases, and the junction held 7 bases outside the gene matches. CDR3 DNA: TGTGCCAGCAGTTTCCCGGGACAGGGTGGGGAGACCCAGTACTTC. Translating it yields CASSFPGQGGETQYF.

This clone has more than one count but fewer than ten. The V and J genes are TRBV30 and TRBJ1-5; 7 bases match TRBD1. Trimming removed 0 bases from V and 0 bases from J; junction bases left unmatched: 8. The CDR3 has 17 amino acids. Germline V CDR1 and CDR2: GTSNPN, SVGIG (reference sequence). In nucleotides, the CDR3 is TGTGCCTGGAGTGTACGGGGACAGTCATATAGCAATCAGCCCCAGCATTTT. Its translation: CAWSVRGQSYSNQPQHF.

V and J are TRBV9 and TRBJ2-3; no definite D call. Germline V gene sequence: CDR1 SGDLS, CDR2 YYNGEE. The V end lost 4 bases, the J end lost 6 bases, and 9 bases lay between the germline ends. CDR3 size: 12 residues. Here the CDR3 DNA reads TGTGCCAGCAGCCCATCAGCGGATACGCAGTATTTT. It is translated as CASSPSADTQYF. Looking up the rest from reference TRBV9 and TRBJ2-3 gives the full variable domain: DSGVTQTPKHLITATGQRVTLRCSPRSGDLSVYWYQQSLDQGLQFLIQYYNGEERAKGNILERFSAQQFPDLHSELNLSSLELGDSALYFCASSPSADTQYFGPGTRLTVL.

This clone has only a few counts. DNA of the CDR3: TGTGCCAGCAGCCAAGATCCCACTAGCGGGGGGATATACAATGAGCAGTTCTTC. It is translated as CASSQDPTSGGIYNEQFF. The gene calls are TRBV4-2 and TRBJ2-1, with 12 bases fitting TRBD2. Germline V gives CDR1 LGHNA, CDR2 YNFKEQ. V gave up 0 bases and J gave up 4 bases; unmatched junction bases: 7. The CDR3 has 18 amino acids.

This clone was seen only a few times. The chain employs TRBV30 and TRBJ1-2; the D is unclear. V was pared by 7 bases and J by 8 bases, with 17 bases between. Germline V gene lookup returns CDR1 GTSNPN and CDR2 SVGIG (reference sequence). This CDR3 contains 12 residues. The CDR3 protein is CASSRTPGGYTF. In DNA, the CDR3 is TGTGCCTCTTCAAGGACCCCGGGAGGCTACACCTTC.

This clone was found a few times. V and J are TRBV29-1 and TRBJ1-4; no definite D call. V shed 7 bases and J shed 3 bases, with 12 bases lying between them. The germline CDR1 and CDR2 sequences are SQVTM and ANQGSEA. CDR3 length equals 13 residues. CDR3 in amino acids: CSAMVGANEKLFF. The CDR3 nucleotides read TGCAGCGCCATGGTTGGAGCTAATGAAAAACTGTTTTTT.

V gene TRBV5-1 combines with J gene TRBJ1-1, with a weak D call TRBD1 (5 bases). CDR1 SGHRS and CDR2 YFSETQ come from the germline V gene. This CDR3 contains 15 residues. Trimming took 1 base from V and 1 from J, leaving 11 bases between them. CDR3 amino acids: CASSLRGNSNTEAFF. DNA of the CDR3: TGCGCCAGCAGCTTGAGGGGAAATTCGAACACTGAAGCTTTCTTT.

This clone showed up just a few times. This chain uses TRBV5-1 with TRBJ1-5; a possible D gene is TRBD1 (6 bases). The CDR3 runs 14 residues. V dropped 0 bases and J dropped 6 bases, with 10 bases sitting between them. CDR1 is SGHRS and CDR2 is YFSETQ in the germline V gene. The CDR3 reads CASSLGAGVQPQHF. CDR3 bases: TGCGCCAGCAGCTTGGGGGCAGGGGTTCAGCCCCAGCATTTT.